These 28 T cell receptor beta chains originate from one sample sequenced in a study of T cell responses to AZD1222 COVID-19 vaccine. Method: immunoSEQ multiplex PCR; TCRdb's copy keeps in-frame clones and lacks some. The table includes 130,000 to 150,000 clones, roughly 88% detected once. Here the sequenced sample was peripheral blood, taken on day 0 of AZD1222 vaccination. The source of these receptors is an adult in good health.

The rearrangement joins TRBV28 to TRBJ1-1; TRBD1 is a possible D gene (5 bases). Trimming stripped 8 bases from V and 4 bases from J, with 14 bases between. The CDR3 contains 13 residues. Germline CDR1 reads MDHEN; CDR2 reads SYDVKM. The CDR3 here is CASSRGGGTEAFF. The CDR3 DNA is TGTGCCAGCTCGCGGGGCGGGGGCACTGAAGCTTTCTTT.

V gene TRBV10-3 combines with J gene TRBJ1-3; D not resolved. The CDR3 covers 14 residues. CDR1 and CDR2 from the germline V gene are ENHRY and SYGVKD. V lost 4 bases and J lost 0, with 7 bases in between. CDR3 sequence: CAISGGRSGNTIYF. For the CDR3, the DNA is TGTGCCATCAGTGGAGGTCGCTCTGGAAACACCATATATTTT.

This chain uses TRBV7-6 with TRBJ2-2; D is perhaps TRBD1 (6 bases). Trimming cost V 0 bases and J 5 bases, with 13 bases left between them. CDR3 length: 16 residues. Germline values: CDR1 SGHVS, CDR2 FNYEAQ. This chain's CDR3 is CASSLAGPGETGELFF. The CDR3 DNA reads as TGTGCCAGCAGCTTAGCAGGCCCAGGGGAGACCGGGGAGCTGTTTTTT.

The chain uses TRBV4-1 and TRBJ2-3; D is ambiguous. Germline loops: CDR1 MGHRA, CDR2 YSYEKL. With 4 bases removed from V and 4 bases from J, the gap between germline ends came to 6 bases. The CDR3 is 12 residues long. CDR3 nucleotide sequence: TGCGCCAGCAGCCCGTTGTCAGATACGCAGTATTTT. It specifies CASSPLSDTQYF.

V and J are TRBV7-3 and TRBJ2-7; D is uncertain. Trimming cost V 2 bases and J 1 base, with 12 bases left between them. CDR1 is SGHTA and CDR2 is FQGTGA in the germline V gene. The CDR3 has 15 amino acids. In DNA, the CDR3 is TGTGCCAGCAGCTTAGGGCCCGGCAGTTCCTACGAGCAGTACTTC. It is translated as CASSLGPGSSYEQYF.

The rearrangement uses TRBV7-9 and TRBJ1-2; a weak D match, TRBD1 (5 bases). CDR3 size: 12 residues. CDR1 is SEHNR and CDR2 is FQNEAQ in the germline V gene (reference sequence). V lost 2 bases to trimming and J lost 8 bases, with 9 bases between them. CDR3 residues: CASSLMGGGYTF. Written as DNA, the CDR3 is TGTGCCAGCAGCTTAATGGGGGGAGGCTACACCTTC.

The chain joins TRBV9 to TRBJ1-2; 9 bases agree with TRBD1. The junction had 7 bases not matched to a gene; V was cut back by 0 bases and J by 4 bases. The CDR3 runs to 16 residues. Germline CDR1 reads SGDLS; CDR2 reads YYNGEE. The CDR3 nucleotides read TGTGCCAGCAGCGTAGGGCGGGACAGGGTTACCTATGGCTACACCTTC. Protein: CASSVGRDRVTYGYTF.

The rearrangement joins TRBV5-4 to TRBJ2-5, with D tentatively TRBD1 (6 bases). V was pared by 0 bases and J by 9 bases, with 6 bases between. The germline V gene has CDR1 SGHNT and CDR2 YYREEE (reference sequence). CDR3 length: 11 amino acids. The CDR3 spells CASSLGGPQYF. CDR3 nucleotides: TGTGCCAGCAGCTTGGGGGGGCCCCAGTACTTC.

The genes are TRBV5-1 and TRBJ1-2, with a tentative D call TRBD1 (6 bases). CDR1 and CDR2 (germline): SGHRS, YFSETQ. CDR3 length equals 15 residues. V lost 7 bases and J lost 7, with 23 bases in between. The CDR3 loop is CASAQRRGAGSGYTF. CDR3 sequence (DNA): TGCGCCAGCGCCCAAAGGAGGGGGGCAGGGTCTGGCTACACCTTC.

This clone has a single count. This chain uses TRBV21-1 with TRBJ2-5. TRBV21-1 constitutes a pseudogene. The CDR3 spans 13 residues. The CDR3 region is CASSKNVRETQYF. CDR3 coding DNA: TGTGCCAGCAGCAAAAACGTCCGAGAGACCCAGTACTTC.

The chain employs TRBV7-2 and TRBJ1-2, with 10 positions matching TRBD1. V was clipped by 0 bases and J by 5 bases; unmatched bases: 3. The germline CDR1 and CDR2 sequences are SGHTA and FQGNSA. The CDR3 runs 15 residues. The CDR3 region is CASSLARTGGYGYTF. The CDR3 nucleotides read TGTGCCAGCAGCTTAGCCCGGACAGGGGGGTATGGCTACACCTTC.

The chain recombines TRBV25-1 with TRBJ1-2, with TRBD1 as a possible D gene (6 bases). Per germline, CDR1 MGHDK and CDR2 SYGVNS. V lost 3 bases and J 4 bases, leaving 9 bases between the germline ends. This CDR3 has 13 residues. The CDR3 reads CASSEGAAYGYTF. In nucleotides, the CDR3 is TGTGCCAGCAGTGAGGGGGCCGCCTATGGCTACACCTTC.

This chain joins TRBV7-9 and TRBJ1-3; tentatively, D is TRBD1 (6 bases). From germline, CDR1 is SEHNR and CDR2 FQNEAQ (reference sequence). The CDR3 is 16 amino acids. V lost 2 bases and J lost 1, with 12 bases in between. The CDR3 is CASSLRGSASGNTIYF. Here the CDR3 DNA reads TGTGCCAGCAGCTTAAGGGGGAGCGCATCTGGAAACACCATATATTTT.

CDR3 in amino acids: CASSSRDYNSPLHF. In DNA form, the CDR3 reads TGTGCCAGCAGTTCCCGGGATTATAATTCACCCCTCCACTTT. The chain combines TRBV27 with TRBJ1-6; D is ambiguous. Germline CDR1 and CDR2: MNHEY and SMNVEV (reference sequence). The CDR3 is 14 residues long. The ends were cut back, 4 bases at V and 4 bases at J, with 8 bases in the middle.

V is TRBV6-6 and J is TRBJ1-3, with D hard to call. This CDR3 is 15 amino acids long. V was pared by 2 bases and J by 6 bases, with 14 bases between. Germline assignment: CDR1 MNHNY and CDR2 SVGAGI (reference sequence). The CDR3 loop is CASSYASGKENTIYF. CDR3 nucleotide sequence: TGTGCCAGCAGTTACGCGTCCGGGAAAGAAAACACCATATATTTT.

The chain links TRBV18 to TRBJ2-7; D possibly corresponds to TRBD1 (5 bases). V lost 5 bases to trimming and J lost 6 bases, with 14 bases between them. The CDR3 consists of 13 residues. CDR1 and CDR2 from the germline V gene are KGHSH and LQKENI. CDR3 nucleotides: TGTGCCAGCTCAACACAGGATTCCGCCGAGCAGTACTTC. Encoded protein: CASSTQDSAEQYF.

The DNA of the CDR3 is TGCAGCGTTGACAGCTGGGGTGGCTACACCTTC. Translation: CSVDSWGGYTF. The V gene is TRBV29-1, the J gene TRBJ1-2, with unresolved D. The V end lost 3 bases, the J end lost 7 bases, and 9 bases lay between the germline ends. This CDR3 spans 11 amino acids. CDR1 and CDR2 (germline): SQVTM, ANQGSEA.

This chain uses TRBV7-2 with TRBJ2-2, with 7 bases that match TRBD1. Germline loops: CDR1 SGHTA, CDR2 FQGNSA. This CDR3 has 16 residues. V trimming: 2 bases; J trimming: 1 base; junction bases outside the gene matches: 4. CDR3 DNA sequence: TGTGCCAGCAGCTTACAGGGGGTGGGGAACACCGGGGAGCTGTTTTTT. It yields the protein CASSLQGVGNTGELFF.

J is TRBJ1-2 and V is TRBV19, with a tentative D call TRBD1 (5 bases). The CDR3 has 12 amino acids. V was shortened by 5 bases and J by 5 bases, with 9 bases between the two germline ends. Germline V gene sequence: CDR1 LNHDA, CDR2 SQIVND (reference sequence). Here the CDR3 DNA reads TGTGCCAGTAGTTCAGGGTGGTATGGCTACACCTTC. Translating gives CASSSGWYGYTF.

In the case of this clone: Other DNA sequences within the sample encode an identical CDR3. CDR3: CASSPGGSGNTIYF. Here the CDR3 DNA reads TGTGCCAGTAGTCCCGGGGGATCTGGAAACACCATATATTTT. The chain employs TRBV19 and TRBJ1-3; the D gene is possibly TRBD1 (5 bases). Germline assignment: CDR1 LNHDA and CDR2 SQIVND (reference sequence). The CDR3 is made up of 14 amino acids. The germline V and J ends were trimmed by 5 bases and 1 base, with 9 bases remaining between them.

The V and J genes are TRBV5-1 and TRBJ2-3, with 9 bases identical to TRBD2. This CDR3 has 14 residues. J gave up 5 bases and V 7 bases, and 8 bases lay outside the gene matches. The germline CDR1 and CDR2 sequences are SGHRS and YFSETQ. In DNA, the CDR3 is TGCGCCAGCGCGGGCGGGGGGGCAGGAGATACGCAGTATTTT. Its protein product is CASAGGGAGDTQYF.

V gene TRBV10-3 combines with J gene TRBJ2-5; 7 nucleotides align to TRBD2. The germline CDR1 and CDR2 sequences are ENHRY and SYGVKD. Trimming at V came to 4 bases and at J to 5 bases, leaving 7 bases not matched to a gene. The length of the CDR3 is 14 residues. The CDR3 is CAISAGTTEETQYF. The DNA for the CDR3 is TGTGCCATCAGTGCCGGGACTACTGAGGAGACCCAGTACTTC.

This clone was picked up one time. The chain couples TRBV2 to TRBJ1-1; 8 positions match TRBD1. The CDR3 has 15 residues. V gave up 9 bases and J gave up 0 bases; unmatched junction bases: 9. Germline values: CDR1 SNHLY, CDR2 FYNNEI. CDR3 sequence reads: CASSSGGGVNTEAFF. The DNA of the CDR3 is TGTGCCAGTTCTTCAGGGGGCGGCGTGAACACTGAAGCTTTCTTT.

The chain couples TRBV7-6 to TRBJ2-1, with 7 bases lining up with TRBD2. The V segment lost 6 bases and the J segment 6 bases; nucleotides outside the gene matches: 11. The CDR3 covers 15 residues. CDR1 SGHVS and CDR2 FNYEAQ come from the germline V gene. The CDR3 bases are TGTGCCAGCAGTCCGCTAGCAAGGGAGGGCAATGAGCAGTTCTTC. As protein: CASSPLAREGNEQFF.

The chain couples TRBV6-5 to TRBJ1-2, with 8 bases identical to TRBD1. Germline V gives CDR1 MNHEY, CDR2 SVGAGI. Trimming took 6 bases from V and 5 from J; bases not matched to a gene: 5. CDR3 length equals 13 residues. The CDR3 DNA is TGTGCCAGCAGACCCGGGACAGGATATGGCTACACCTTC. Translation gives CASRPGTGYGYTF.

V usage is TRBV3-1 (or the pseudogene TRBV3-2) and J usage is TRBJ2-1; D not resolved. The germline V gene has CDR1 LGHDT and CDR2 YNNKEL (reference sequence). The CDR3 extends over 12 amino acids. V dropped 7 bases and J dropped 8 bases, with 12 bases sitting between them. CDR3 bases: TGTGCCAGCACCCGGAAGGGCGATGAGCAGTTCTTC. Protein product: CASTRKGDEQFF.

The rearrangement uses TRBV7-9 and TRBJ2-5; no definite D call. The CDR3 spans 13 residues. Germline V gives CDR1 SEHNR, CDR2 FQNEAQ (reference sequence). V lost 5 bases and J 4 bases, leaving 11 bases between the germline ends. CDR3 nucleotide sequence: TGTGCCAGCAGCGTCGGATGGGGAGAGACCCAGTACTTC. Translated, it gives CASSVGWGETQYF.

The V and J genes are TRBV3-1 (or the pseudogene TRBV3-2) and TRBJ2-1; tentatively, D is TRBD2 (6 bases). CDR3 length: 17 amino acids. CDR1 LGHDT and CDR2 YNNKEL come from the germline V gene (reference sequence). The ends were cut back, 0 bases at V and 4 bases at J, with 16 bases in the middle. In nucleotides, the CDR3 is TGTGCCAGCAGCCAAGATTATGCGGGGCTGGGTTACAATGAGCAGTTCTTC. It encodes CASSQDYAGLGYNEQFF.